These 3 T cell receptor beta chains were all obtained from the same sample, sequenced in a study of blood T cells in healthy people across ages. Then a second PCR, running roughly 7 to 12 cycles, was carried out with a sample-barcoded 5' primer and a J-beta primer mix. TCRdb itself ran the 5' RACE reads through MiXCR, one entry per CDR3 protein. This table has 1,500,000 or so distinct CDR3 sequences, about 45% appearing once. The sequencing input was blood. These receptors were taken from a woman aged 18-29 years in good health.

The chain employs TRBV6-2 or TRBV6-3 and TRBJ2-3; 9 bases fit TRBD2. There are 14 residues in the CDR3. Trimming cost V 4 bases and J 10 bases; bases outside gene matches: 9. Looked up from germline, CDR1 is MNHEY and CDR2 is SVGEGT. The CDR3 coding sequence is TGTGCCAGCAGTTCCGGGACTAGCAAGTCCCCGCAGTATTTT. Its translation: CASSSGTSKSPQYF.

The chain employs TRBV2 and TRBJ1-1; TRBD1 agrees at 8 bases. V gave up 6 bases and J gave up 1 base; unmatched junction bases: 10. Germline CDR1 SNHLY, CDR2 FYNNEI. The CDR3 consists of 16 residues. The CDR3 is CASRVGQVIPNTEAFF. CDR3 coding DNA: TGTGCCAGCAGGGTGGGACAGGTCATCCCGAACACTGAAGCTTTCTTT.

The chain recombines TRBV29-1 with TRBJ2-7, with D uncertain. The CDR3 is 11 residues long. V lost 5 bases, J lost 7 bases, and 12 bases lay in between. The V gene's germline CDR1 is SQVTM and CDR2 ANQGSEA. The CDR3 region has the DNA TGCAGCGTTAGCACCGTCTTGGAGCAGTACTTC. Its protein product is CSVSTVLEQYF.